Listed below are T cell receptor beta chains from one sample, sequenced in a study of cytomegalovirus exposure and HLA in healthy donors. This table comes from immunoSEQ multiplex PCR, and its TCRdb copy is limited to in-frame clones, with some not included. The table has about 150,000 clones, approximately 84% seen once. Sample: PBMCs. These receptors were obtained from a woman between 40 and 50 years old in good health and CMV-seropositive. CDR3s include the opening cysteine and the closing phenylalanine or tryptophan. A D gene is named only where the DNA matches it firmly. The listing skips clone size in some rows; elsewhere it reads once, few, many or a size class.

d_call,v_call,j_call,clone_size,cdr3_nt,cdr3_aa
NA,TRBV7-9,TRBJ1-4,few,TGTGCCAGCAGCTTGGGGAGAGTTAATGAAAAACTGTTTTTT,CASSLGRVNEKLFF
TRBD1,TRBV7-6,TRBJ1-6,NA,TGTGCCAGCAGCTCGGCGGCAGGGGGTTTTAATTCACCCCTCCACTTT,CASSSAAGGFNSPLHF
NA,TRBV20-1,TRBJ1-4,once,TGCAGTGCTGATGCGGGGGAAAAACTGTTTTTT,CSADAGEKLFF
TRBD1,TRBV2,TRBJ1-5,few,TGTGCCAGCAGGGACAGGGCCCCTAATCAGCCCCAGCATTTT,CASRDRAPNQPQHF
TRBD2,TRBV5-4,TRBJ2-1,NA,TGTGCCAGCAGCTTGGGGCCAGGTAGCGGGGGGTTCAATGAGCAGTTCTTC,CASSLGPGSGGFNEQFF
TRBD1,TRBV6-1,TRBJ1-2,NA,TGTGCCAGCAGAACCGGGACAGGAGCCTACACCTTC,CASRTGTGAYTF
NA,TRBV10-1,TRBJ1-3,NA,TGCGCCAGCAGTGAGCGGAGGTTGCCCTCTGGAAACACCATATATTTT,CASSERRLPSGNTIYF
NA,TRBV6-1,TRBJ2-7,NA,TGTGCCAGCAGTGGACTAAGGGAACACTCCTACGAGCAGTACTTC,CASSGLREHSYEQYF
NA,TRBV30,TRBJ1-6,NA,TGTGCCTGGAGGTCCTCGGCCAGGGCTTCCCTCCACTTT,CAWRSSARASLHF
NA,TRBV19,TRBJ1-1,NA,TGTGCCAGTAGTGGTACCCCGTATGGTCGCTGGGGCCCTGAAGCTTTCTTT,CASSGTPYGRWGPEAFF
TRBD1,TRBV28,TRBJ1-2,NA,TGTGCCAGCAGACCCGGGACAGGGTGGGTGAACGGATTC,CASRPGTGWVNGF
NA,TRBV7-3,TRBJ1-5,NA,TGTGCCCGCCTCGGGGAACAGCCCCAGCATTTT,CARLGEQPQHF
NA,TRBV19,TRBJ1-1,once,TGTGCCAGTAGATACAGGGAAATAGGAAACACTGAAGCTTTCTTT,CASRYREIGNTEAFF
NA,TRBV7-2,TRBJ2-7,NA,TGTGCCAGCAGCCCCCTCTACGAGCAGTACTTC,CASSPLYEQYF
NA,TRBV7-2,TRBJ1-2,NA,TGTGCCAGCAGATACGACGGCGACAGTCTCAACTATGGCTACACCTTC,CASRYDGDSLNYGYTF
NA,TRBV6-5,TRBJ1-5,NA,TGTGCCAGCAGTATAGACAGATATAGCAATCAGCCCCAGCATTTT,CASSIDRYSNQPQHF
TRBD1,TRBV15,TRBJ1-1,NA,TGTGCCACCAGCAGGGACAGGACGAACACTGAAGCTTTCTTT,CATSRDRTNTEAFF
TRBD1,TRBV6-1,TRBJ1-4,NA,TGTGCCAGCAGGGAACAGCGGACAGGGCTGAATGAAAAACTGTTTTTT,CASREQRTGLNEKLFF
NA,TRBV30,TRBJ1-3,NA,TGTGCCTGGAGACGACTGGGAAACACCATATATTTT,CAWRRLGNTIYF
TRBD1,TRBV4-1,TRBJ1-5,once,TGCGCCAGCAGCCAAAACCCGGGACAGGGGGCGTATCCCCAGCATTTT,CASSQNPGQGAYPQHF
NA,TRBV6-5,TRBJ2-7,NA,TGTGCCAGCAGTGAGGGGGGGGCGAACTACGAGCAGTACTTC,CASSEGGANYEQYF
NA,TRBV7-2,TRBJ2-5,once,TGTGCCAGCAGCTTACTTCAGGGGCGGCAAGAGACCCAGTACTTC,CASSLLQGRQETQYF
NA,TRBV5-1,TRBJ1-2,NA,TGCGCCAGCAGCTTGGCCGGGTCAGGGAATGGCTACACCTTC,CASSLAGSGNGYTF